This record concerns one TCR beta chain sequence. There is no known antigen for this receptor. Base qualities are not at hand, and no much larger clone is one base apart. The junction shows trimming of 6 bases on V and 10 bases on J, plus 16 bases between the germline ends. CDR1 is given as MNHEY and CDR2 as SMNVEV, both from the germline V gene (reference sequence). The CDR3 spans 13 residues, from the cysteine through the phenylalanine. The read is trimmed to its CDR3 DNA, 39 bases read in frame from base 1. The donors were healthy, HIV-negative adults who had no recently reported acute infections or vaccinations. Every donor was a Caucasian adult residing in Nashville, Tennessee, USA. CD4+ T cells were enriched through magnetic negative selection, after which naive cells were positively selected on CD45RA and the remaining negative fraction served as the memory subset. After blood collection by leukapheresis, PBMCs were isolated using Ficoll-Histopaque density gradient centrifugation and then cryopreserved in the vapor phase of liquid nitrogen. Analytical flow cytometry was used to check the purity and quantity of every magnetically sorted T cell population. Each sorted fraction had its genomic DNA isolated and then quantified by UV absorbance on a Nanodrop 2000c.

The entry originates in a study of shared clonotypes between healthy human individuals (dated by TCRdb to about 2020). About the study as a whole: A couple of women and a few men aged 18 to 49 years were included in the cohort. For each donor, CD4 naive and CD4 memory were each given three plates, CD8 naive was given two plates, and CD8 memory was given one plate. Libraries were prepared and TCR repertoires were sequenced by different laboratories using diverse techniques, in order to increase sequencing depth and limit assay-specific biases. To estimate repertoire size and how much clonotypes are shared between individuals, the study performed deep sequencing of blood TCR repertoires from a few healthy adults. Per donor, leukapheresis produced somewhere between about 0.94 and 9.5 billion PBMCs. Results and caveats for the whole study, not just this receptor: Even with the large sequencing depth, rarefaction of the sorted-subset datasets indicated that sequencing was incomplete. Estimated clonotype richness was generally larger for naive than for memory subsets. Sampling was restricted to blood, and TCR repertoires in tissue are likely to differ from TCR repertoires in blood. The small number of donors limited the genetic and exposure-history diversity represented. Compared with non-shared clonotypes, clonotypes shared by all four sorted-subset donors had higher generation probabilities. Around 5.4% of naive CD4, 3.5% of naive CD8, roughly 2.4% of memory CD4, and approximately 0.39% of memory CD8 clonotypes were shared across several donors. Based on pairwise subsampling, the degree of clonotype sharing among donors was expected to be affected by sequencing depth.

Using the deep immunoSEQ assay, multiplex PCR amplified TCR CDR3 regions from genomic DNA. Genomic DNA extracted from each cell subset was distributed evenly over all wells of several immunoSEQ 96-well plates, and each plate served as one replicate. For sorted subsets, approximately 190 ng genomic DNA, equal to some 28,000 T cell genomes, was loaded into each replicate PCR. The purified libraries were quantified using a Qubit 3.0 fluorometer, sized with a Bioanalyzer 2100, and then quantified again using the KAPA Library Quantification kit. A separate single-read 150-cycle Illumina NextSeq 550 flow cell was used to sequence each immunoSEQ 96-well plate. In the paper's pipeline: Because only junctional sequences without quality scores were contained in the immunoSEQ output, filtering matching that applied to full-length reads could not be performed. Sequences were annotated with PyIR, a Python wrapper for IgBLAST v1.9, and V/J genes and CDR3 were assigned using IMGT germline references. Reads with weak V/J assignments (E-value above 1e-6), missing CDR3, stop codons, out-of-frame junctions, or ambiguous translated residues were removed. V3J clonotypes were defined as sequences sharing the same inferred V gene, J gene, and CDR3 amino acid sequence. The percentage overlap between two repertoires was calculated by dividing the number of shared unique clonotypes by the size of the smaller repertoire. Richness of each repertoire was evaluated using RTK rarefaction, the Chao1 estimator, and Recon v2.1 estimates of unobserved clonotypes. For all TCRbeta clonotypes obtained by the gDNA method from a few donors, generation probabilities were computed with OLGA. The source is immuneACCESS, and TCRdb retained only in-frame sequences with V and J called. Part of the clones is not carried over; for the studies checked, unresolved V genes explain less than half of this, and the remainder is unexplained. The V and J calls and clone size come from that table; D and trimming were worked out from the DNA. Across this sample there are some 1,400,000 clones, with approximately 97% seen only once. In total, the top ten clones hold approximately 1.1% of the sample.

The origin of this receptor is a man aged 25 to 40 in good health. Sample: naive CD4+ T cells sorted from blood. The cell subset or site tag for this specimen amounts to: CD45RA+ positively selected. This chain joins TRBV27 to TRBJ2-1; the D gene is unclear. The nucleotide sequence reads TGTGCCAGCAGAGCGACCATTTTCGCGGAGCAGTTCTTC. Protein translation: CASRATIFAEQFF.